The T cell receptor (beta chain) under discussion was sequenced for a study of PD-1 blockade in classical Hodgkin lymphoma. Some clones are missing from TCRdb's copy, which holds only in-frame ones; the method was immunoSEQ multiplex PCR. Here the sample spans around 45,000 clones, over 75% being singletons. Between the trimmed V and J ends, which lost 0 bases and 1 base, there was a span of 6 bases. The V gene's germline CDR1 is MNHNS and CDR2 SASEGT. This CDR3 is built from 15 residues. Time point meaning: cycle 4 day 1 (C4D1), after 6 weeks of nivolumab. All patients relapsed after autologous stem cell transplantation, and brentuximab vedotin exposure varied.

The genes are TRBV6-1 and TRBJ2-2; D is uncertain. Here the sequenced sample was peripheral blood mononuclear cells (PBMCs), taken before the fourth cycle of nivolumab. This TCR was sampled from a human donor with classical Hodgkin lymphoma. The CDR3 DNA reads TGTGCCAGCAGTGAAGCCCTTATGAACACCGGGGAGCTGTTTTTT. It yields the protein CASSEALMNTGELFF.